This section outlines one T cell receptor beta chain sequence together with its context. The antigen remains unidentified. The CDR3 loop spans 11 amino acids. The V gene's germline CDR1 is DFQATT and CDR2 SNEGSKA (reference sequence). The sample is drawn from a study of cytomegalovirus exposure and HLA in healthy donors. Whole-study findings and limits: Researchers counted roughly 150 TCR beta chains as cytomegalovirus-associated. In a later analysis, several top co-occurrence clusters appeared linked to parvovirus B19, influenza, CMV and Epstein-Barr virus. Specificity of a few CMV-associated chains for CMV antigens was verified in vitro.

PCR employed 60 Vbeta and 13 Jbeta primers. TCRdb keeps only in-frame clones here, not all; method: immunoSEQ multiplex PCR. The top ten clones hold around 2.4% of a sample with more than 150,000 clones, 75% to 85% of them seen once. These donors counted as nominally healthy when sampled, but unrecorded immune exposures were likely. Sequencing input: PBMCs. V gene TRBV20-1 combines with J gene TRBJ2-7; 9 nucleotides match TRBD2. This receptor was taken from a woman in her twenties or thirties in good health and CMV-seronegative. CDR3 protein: CSLAGSYEQYF. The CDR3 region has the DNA TGCAGCCTAGCGGGGTCCTACGAGCAGTACTTC.